This T cell receptor beta chain was sequenced in a study of blood T cells in healthy people across ages. Study-level results: Long-lived donors exceeded aged donors in naive CD4+ cells and diversity.

Then a second PCR, running about 7 to 11 cycles, was carried out with a sample-barcoded 5' primer and a J-beta primer mix. TCRdb fed the 5' RACE reads into MiXCR, producing one record per CDR3 protein. The table lists about 2 million distinct CDR3 sequences, around 48% of them singletons, with approximately 2% in the top ten. At least ten counts were recorded for this clonotype. The antigen is undetermined. Germline CDR1 reads SGHTA; CDR2 reads FQGNSA. V was clipped by 1 base and J by 4 bases; unmatched bases: 6. The CDR3 is made up of 16 amino acids. This sequence was found in a woman aged 40 to 55 in good health. This chain links TRBV7-2 with TRBJ2-3; 9 nucleotides line up with TRBD2. Sequencing was carried out using blood. The CDR3 is CASSLVAGGPSDTQYF. For the CDR3, the DNA is TGTGCCAGCAGCTTAGTGGCGGGGGGGCCTTCAGATACGCAGTATTTT.